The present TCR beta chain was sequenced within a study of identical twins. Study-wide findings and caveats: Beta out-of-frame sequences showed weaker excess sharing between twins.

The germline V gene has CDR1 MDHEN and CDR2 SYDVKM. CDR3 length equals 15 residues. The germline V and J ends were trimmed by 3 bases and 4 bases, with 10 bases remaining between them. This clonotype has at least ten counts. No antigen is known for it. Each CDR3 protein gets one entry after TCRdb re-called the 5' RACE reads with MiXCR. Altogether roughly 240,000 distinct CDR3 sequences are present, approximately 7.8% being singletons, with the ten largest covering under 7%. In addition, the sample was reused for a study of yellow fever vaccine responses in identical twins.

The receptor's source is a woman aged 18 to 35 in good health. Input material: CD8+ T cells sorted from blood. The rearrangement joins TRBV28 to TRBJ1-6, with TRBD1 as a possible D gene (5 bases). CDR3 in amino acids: CASSFDGAYNSPLHF. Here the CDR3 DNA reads TGTGCCAGCAGTTTCGATGGGGCTTATAATTCACCCCTCCACTTT.